This TCR beta chain stems from a study of blood T cell repertoires in COVID-19. TCRdb keeps only in-frame clones here, not all; method: immunoSEQ multiplex PCR. Of nearly 60,000 clones listed, approximately 87% are singletons. The sample holds one count of this clone. This CDR3 spans 13 amino acids. The V and J ends lost 5 bases and 0 bases respectively, with 7 bases between them. This receptor was obtained from a man between 35 and 55 years old with active COVID-19. Sequenced material: peripheral blood. The chain recombines TRBV12-3 or TRBV12-4 with TRBJ1-2; D gene ambiguous. The CDR3 nucleotides read TGTGCCAGCAGTACCCGAGCTAACTATGGCTACACCTTC. It encodes CASSTRANYGYTF.